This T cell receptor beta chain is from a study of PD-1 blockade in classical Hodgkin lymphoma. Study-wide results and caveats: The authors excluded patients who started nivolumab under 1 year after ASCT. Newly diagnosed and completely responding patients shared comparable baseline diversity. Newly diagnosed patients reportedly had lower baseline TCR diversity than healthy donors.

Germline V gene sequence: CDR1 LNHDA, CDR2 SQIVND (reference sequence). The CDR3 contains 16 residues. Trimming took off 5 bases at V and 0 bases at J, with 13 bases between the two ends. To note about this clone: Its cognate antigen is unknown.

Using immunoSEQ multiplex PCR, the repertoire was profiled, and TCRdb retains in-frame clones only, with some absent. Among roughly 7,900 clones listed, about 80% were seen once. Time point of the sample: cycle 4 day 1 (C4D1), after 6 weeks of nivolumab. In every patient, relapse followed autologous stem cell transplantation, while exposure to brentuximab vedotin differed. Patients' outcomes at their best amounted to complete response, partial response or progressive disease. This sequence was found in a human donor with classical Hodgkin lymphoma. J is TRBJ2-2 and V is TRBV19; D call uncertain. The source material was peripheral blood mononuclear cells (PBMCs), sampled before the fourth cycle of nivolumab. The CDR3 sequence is CASSALGTANTGELFF. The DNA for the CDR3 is TGTGCCAGTAGTGCCTTGGGAACTGCGAACACCGGGGAGCTGTTTTTT.